Sequencing of this TCR beta chain was carried out in a study of cytomegalovirus exposure and HLA in healthy donors. CDR1 and CDR2 (germline): ENHRY, SYGVKD. V lost 7 bases and J lost 4, with 13 bases in between. The CDR3 runs to 13 residues. A multiplex PCR was run with 60 Vbeta primers and 13 Jbeta primers. Produced via immunoSEQ multiplex PCR; TCRdb's table is partial and in-frame only. In the table there are some 100,000 clones, around 80% of which are singletons. The rearrangement uses TRBV10-3 and TRBJ2-5, with D perhaps matching TRBD2 (5 bases). The receptor comes from a male donor in good health and CMV-seropositive. Sequencing was done on a sample of PBMCs. The CDR3 bases are TGTGCCATCACACCCAGAGAGGGAGAGACCCAGTACTTC. Protein sequence: CAITPREGETQYF.